This T cell receptor (beta chain) was captured in a study of blood T cell repertoires in COVID-19. Across the study: COVID-19 samples, acute and convalescent, were from the United States, Italy and Spain. T cells, B-cell-depleted T cells, or PBMCs supplied cDNA or gDNA.

Trimming stripped 5 bases from V and 6 bases from J, with 14 bases between. From germline, CDR1 is SQVTM and CDR2 ANQGSEA. This CDR3 comprises 12 residues. This clone has more than one count but fewer than ten. Method: immunoSEQ multiplex PCR; TCRdb's copy keeps in-frame clones and lacks some. The repertoire consists of roughly 49,000 clones, with about 63% occurring once and the leading ten covering about 9.1%. The receptor comes from a woman aged 70-85 years with acute or convalescent COVID-19. The chain recombines TRBV29-1 with TRBJ2-7; no firm D call. What was sequenced was peripheral blood. The CDR3, as DNA: TGCAGCGTTACTGACAAGGCAGGCGAGCAGTACTTC. Residues: CSVTDKAGEQYF.